These 10 T cell receptor beta chains were all obtained from the same sample, sequenced in a study of control samples from healthy donors and cancer patients. The data were produced by immunoSEQ multiplex PCR, yet TCRdb's version contains in-frame clones alone and is incomplete. The sample lists 100,000 or so clones; 91% were seen once. Sequenced sample: blood. Source of these receptors: a woman aged 25 to 39 in good health.

The V and J genes are TRBV15 and TRBJ2-7, with 9 positions matching TRBD2. Germline CDR1 is LNHNV and CDR2 is YYDKDF (reference sequence). Trimming took 3 bases from V and 0 from J; bases not matched to a gene: 6. The CDR3 loop spans 16 amino acids. The CDR3 is CATSRPLAGSSYEQYF. DNA of the CDR3: TGTGCCACCAGCAGGCCCCTAGCGGGAAGCTCCTACGAGCAGTACTTC.

This clone was detected only once. This rearrangement joins TRBV5-1 to TRBJ1-4; 9 bases agree with TRBD1. The germline gives CDR1 SGHRS, CDR2 YFSETQ. There are 17 residues in the CDR3. V dropped 4 bases and J dropped 8; count of bases not matched to a gene: 15. The CDR3, as DNA: TGCGCCAGCAGCAACGCCCCTTCCGGGACAGGGTGGGAAAAACTGTTTTTT. Residues: CASSNAPSGTGWEKLFF. Combining the CDR3 with reference TRBV5-1 and TRBJ1-4 gives the whole variable domain KAGVTQTPRYLIKTRGQQVTLSCSPISGHRSVSWYQQTPGQGLQFLFEYFSETQRNKGNFPGRFSGRQFSNSRSEMNVSTLELGDSALYLCASSNAPSGTGWEKLFFGSGTQLSVL.

The chain uses TRBV30 and TRBJ2-5; D assignment may be TRBD1 or TRBD2 (5 bases each). The germline V and J ends were trimmed by 4 bases and 3 bases, with 12 bases remaining between them. This CDR3 is 13 amino acids long. Looked up from germline, CDR1 is GTSNPN and CDR2 is SVGIG (reference sequence). As DNA, the CDR3 is TGTGCCTGGACCGGGACCCAAAAAGAGACCCAGTACTTC. Translating gives CAWTGTQKETQYF.

This clone was seen a single time. Other DNA sequences in this specimen translate into the identical CDR3. The rearrangement joins TRBV5-1 to TRBJ1-2; 8 nucleotides agree with TRBD1. The CDR3 is made up of 14 amino acids. Germline V gene lookup returns CDR1 SGHRS and CDR2 YFSETQ. The trim removed 0 bases at V and 4 bases at J, leaving 2 bases unmatched. The chain's CDR3 is CASSLGDRGYGYTF. The CDR3 DNA sequence: TGCGCCAGCAGCTTGGGAGACAGGGGCTATGGCTACACCTTC.

This chain joins TRBV18 and TRBJ2-6; weak D call: TRBD2 (6 bases). The germline gives CDR1 KGHSH, CDR2 LQKENI. V lost 6 bases, J lost 2 bases, and 14 bases lay in between. There are 16 residues in the CDR3. CDR3 sequence: CASSQAAGTGANVLTF. As DNA, the CDR3 is TGTGCCAGCTCTCAGGCTGCGGGGACTGGGGCCAACGTCCTGACTTTC.

The chain joins TRBV23-1 to TRBJ1-2; D remains ambiguous. TRBV23-1 is placed among ORFs of uncertain function. Trimming removed 4 bases at V and 1 base at J, with 19 bases between. The CDR3 is 17 residues long. The CDR3 is CASSLHRPFVINYGYTF. The CDR3 DNA reads as TGCGCCAGCAGTCTGCATAGACCGTTCGTGATTAACTATGGCTACACCTTC.

The rearrangement joins TRBV5-1 to TRBJ2-2; D remains ambiguous. This CDR3 has 16 residues. Germline CDR1 SGHRS, CDR2 YFSETQ. Trimming removed 4 bases from V and 6 bases from J, with 19 bases in between. The CDR3 nucleotides read TGCGCCAGCAGCCTGGCCGGACCTCGGAGTTCCGGGGAGCTGTTTTTT. Translating it yields CASSLAGPRSSGELFF. The complete variable domain, with remaining parts taken from reference TRBV5-1 and TRBJ2-2, reads KAGVTQTPRYLIKTRGQQVTLSCSPISGHRSVSWYQQTPGQGLQFLFEYFSETQRNKGNFPGRFSGRQFSNSRSEMNVSTLELGDSALYLCASSLAGPRSSGELFFGEGSRLTVL.

The rearrangement joins TRBV6-6 to TRBJ1-6; 10 bases fit TRBD1. The CDR3 length is 16 residues. J lost 8 bases, V lost 2 bases, and 6 bases had no gene match. Germline loops: CDR1 MNHNY, CDR2 SVGAGI (reference sequence). CDR3 nucleotide sequence: TGTGCCAGCAGTTACGGGACAGGGGCGAGGGATTCACCCCTCCACTTT. It is translated as CASSYGTGARDSPLHF.

As regards this clone: One junction end does not reproduce the germline sequence, and a read error may be involved. The chain has TRBV6-5 and TRBJ2-4, with 8 bases aligning to TRBD2. Germline V gene data show CDR1 as MNHEY and CDR2 as SVGAGI. There are 14 residues in the CDR3. The CDR3, as DNA: TGTGCCAGCAGTCGAGGACTAGCCGAAAACATTCAGTACTTC. Translation: CASSRGLAENIQYF.

The chain employs TRBV18 and TRBJ1-6, with a possible D match to TRBD1 (5 bases). The V end lost 2 bases, the J end lost 6 bases, and 8 bases lay between the germline ends. Germline CDR1 reads KGHSH; CDR2 reads LQKENI. The length of the CDR3 is 14 residues. The CDR3 DNA sequence: TGTGCCAGCTCACCAGTGGGGGGTAATTCACCCCTCCACTTT. Its translation is CASSPVGGNSPLHF. Full variable domain (remainder filled in from reference TRBV18 and TRBJ1-6): NAGVMQNPRHLVRRRGQEARLRCSPMKGHSHVYWYRQLPEEGLKFMVYLQKENIIDESGMPKERFSAEFPKEGPSILRIQQVVRGDSAAYFCASSPVGGNSPLHFGNGTRLTVT.